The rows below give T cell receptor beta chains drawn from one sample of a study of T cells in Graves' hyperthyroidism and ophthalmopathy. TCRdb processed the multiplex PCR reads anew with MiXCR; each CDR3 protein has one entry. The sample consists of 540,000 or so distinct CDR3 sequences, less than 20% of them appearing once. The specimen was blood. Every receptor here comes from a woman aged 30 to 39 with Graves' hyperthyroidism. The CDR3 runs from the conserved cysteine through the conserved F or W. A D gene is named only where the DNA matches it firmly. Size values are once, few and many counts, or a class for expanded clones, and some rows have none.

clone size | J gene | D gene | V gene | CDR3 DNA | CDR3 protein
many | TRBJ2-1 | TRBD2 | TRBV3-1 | TGTGCCAGCATCAATAGCGGGAGGGCTAACAATGAGCAGTTCTTC | CASINSGRANNEQFF
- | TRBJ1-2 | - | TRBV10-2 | TGCGCCAGCAGTGAAGGATTAGCTAACTATGGCTACACCTTC | CASSEGLANYGYTF
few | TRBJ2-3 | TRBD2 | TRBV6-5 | TGTGCCAGCAGTTACTACGGACTAGCGGGAGGCACAGTCACAGATACGCAGTATTTT | CASSYYGLAGGTVTDTQYF
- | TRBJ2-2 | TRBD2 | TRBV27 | TGTGCCAGCAGTTTATTAATAGCGGGAGTACCCGGGGAGCTGTTTTTT | CASSLLIAGVPGELFF
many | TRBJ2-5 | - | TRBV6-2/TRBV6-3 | TGTGCCAGCAGTTACTCGAGTTTCGAGGAAGAGACCCAGTACTTC | CASSYSSFEEETQYF
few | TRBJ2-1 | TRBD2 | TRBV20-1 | TGCAGTGCTATCCTAGCGGGAGGGAAACGCCCGGTCTCCTACAATGAGCAGTTCTTC | CSAILAGGKRPVSYNEQFF
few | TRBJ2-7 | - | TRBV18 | TGTGCCAGCTCACCGCAGGGGCAATCCCCCTCCTACGAGCAGTACTTC | CASSPQGQSPSYEQYF
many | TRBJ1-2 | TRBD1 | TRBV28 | TGTGCCAGCAGTGTACAGGGGAGGGACTATGGCTACACCTTC | CASSVQGRDYGYTF
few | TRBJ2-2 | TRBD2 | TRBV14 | TGTGCCAGCAGCCGACTAGCGGGAAGTGGCACCGGGGAGCTGTTTTTT | CASSRLAGSGTGELFF
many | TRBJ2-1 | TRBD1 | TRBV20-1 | TGCAGTGCTCCCGGGACAGGGGTCAATGAGCAGTTCTTC | CSAPGTGVNEQFF
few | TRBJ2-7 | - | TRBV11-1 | TGTGCCAGCACCAAACACCCCGTGGCGGGAAGCGTCTCCTACGAGCAGTACTTC | CASTKHPVAGSVSYEQYF
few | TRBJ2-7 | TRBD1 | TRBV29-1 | TGCAGCGTTTTAGACAGGGGCTACGAGCAGTACTTC | CSVLDRGYEQYF
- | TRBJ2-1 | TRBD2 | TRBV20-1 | TGCAGTGCTAGAGATCTAGCGGGGGCGGTATACAATGAGCAGTTCTTC | CSARDLAGAVYNEQFF
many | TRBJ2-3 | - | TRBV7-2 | TGTGCCAGCAGCGAGACTAGTCATACGCAGTATTTT | CASSETSHTQYF
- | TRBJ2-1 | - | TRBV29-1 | TGCAGCGTCTGGGACCAATCTGAGCAGTTCTTC | CSVWDQSEQFF
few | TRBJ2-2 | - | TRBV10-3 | TGTGCCATCAGTAGGGACTTAACGACCGGGGAGCTGTTTTTT | CAISRDLTTGELFF
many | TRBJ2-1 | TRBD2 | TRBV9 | TGTGCCAGCAGCGACCCGAGACTAGCGGACTCCTACAATGAGCAGTTCTTC | CASSDPRLADSYNEQFF
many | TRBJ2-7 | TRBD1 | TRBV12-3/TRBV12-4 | TGTGCCAGCAGTTTACGACAGGGGTCCGAGCAGTACTTC | CASSLRQGSEQYF
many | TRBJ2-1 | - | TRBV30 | TGTGCCTGGAGTTCCCAGGGAGGTGGACAGTTCTTC | CAWSSQGGGQFF
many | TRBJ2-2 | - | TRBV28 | TGTGCCAGCAGCCAGTCGGAGGCGGGCACCGGGGAGCTGTTTTTT | CASSQSEAGTGELFF
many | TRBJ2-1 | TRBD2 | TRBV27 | TGTGCCAGCAGTATCCCTAGCGGGAGGCCCAGCTCCTACAATGAGCAGTTCTTC | CASSIPSGRPSSYNEQFF
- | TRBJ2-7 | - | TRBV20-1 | TGCAGTGCTATCCCCGCCCAGGACAGTTACTACGAGCAGTACTTC | CSAIPAQDSYYEQYF
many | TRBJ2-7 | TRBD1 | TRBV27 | TGTGCCAGCAGTTTATCGGCGGGGACAGGGCGCTACGAGCAGTACTTC | CASSLSAGTGRYEQYF
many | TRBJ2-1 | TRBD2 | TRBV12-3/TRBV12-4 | TGTGCCAGCAGTTTAGCTAGCGGGGGTTACAATGAGCAGTTCTTC | CASSLASGGYNEQFF
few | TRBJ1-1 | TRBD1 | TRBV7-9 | TGTGCCAGCAGCTTAGCGCTAGGTGCAGGGGGCAAGAGTGAAGCTTTCTTT | CASSLALGAGGKSEAFF
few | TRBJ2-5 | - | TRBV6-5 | TGTGCCAGCAGTTACGTTCGCGACAGTGAGACCCAGTACTTC | CASSYVRDSETQYF